Shown below are 12 T cell receptor beta chains from a single sample sequenced in a study of regulatory T cells in long-lasting Graves disease. Arm-PCR of CDR3 regions and iRepertoire HTBI primers were used to build TCR beta libraries. TCRdb analysed the multiplex PCR reads with MiXCR anew, one entry per CDR3 protein. The profile shows about 540,000 distinct CDR3 sequences, roughly 13% of them singletons. Indicated time point: newly diagnosed GD, antithyroid drugs for less than 3 months. The TCR library was made from RNA that had been extracted from PBMCs in TRIzol. The sample was also reused in another study, on T cells in Graves' hyperthyroidism and ophthalmopathy.

Specimen: peripheral blood mononuclear cells (PBMCs), collected at new diagnosis, from a patient treated with antithyroid drugs. All receptors come from a man aged 25 to 40 with Graves disease.

This clonotype was recorded a few times. V is TRBV27 and J is TRBJ2-1; 9 bases line up with TRBD2. Germline V gene lookup returns CDR1 MNHEY and CDR2 SMNVEV (reference sequence). The CDR3 sequence is 15 residues long. V was clipped by 0 bases and J by 8 bases; unmatched bases: 5. This chain's CDR3 is CASSLSVAGVDEQFF. The CDR3 bases are TGTGCCAGCAGTTTATCCGTAGCGGGAGTGGATGAGCAGTTCTTC.

This clonotype was detected only a few times. The V and J genes are TRBV6-1 and TRBJ1-3, with D unclear. The CDR3 runs 13 residues. V was shortened by 3 bases and J by 8 bases, with 11 bases between the two germline ends. Germline loops: CDR1 MNHNS, CDR2 SASEGT. CDR3 sequence (DNA): TGTGCCAGCAGTGATCGGGCGAGGGACACCATATATTTT. Translating gives CASSDRARDTIYF.

The chain uses TRBV19 and TRBJ1-5; D is ambiguous. In germline, CDR1 is LNHDA, CDR2 SQIVND (reference sequence). This CDR3 is 15 amino acids long. The V and J ends lost 3 bases and 1 base respectively, with 10 bases between them. CDR3 amino acids: CASSIYPISNQPQHF. CDR3 coding DNA: TGTGCCAGTAGTATTTACCCAATAAGCAATCAGCCCCAGCATTTT.

This clonotype came up many times. The J gene is TRBJ2-3, the V gene TRBV18; D gene ambiguous. Looked up from germline, CDR1 is KGHSH and CDR2 is LQKENI. Trimming shortened V by 0 bases and J by 7 bases, and 11 bases separated the two germline ends. This CDR3 region has 14 residues. The CDR3 sequence: CASSPPTVVYTQYF. The CDR3 DNA sequence: TGTGCCAGCTCACCACCGACGGTGGTATATACGCAGTATTTT.

This clonotype was counted ten times or more. This sequence joins TRBV6-1 and TRBJ2-7; D is possibly TRBD2 (5 bases). V was trimmed by 6 bases and J by 2 bases, leaving 11 bases between them. The germline CDR1 and CDR2 sequences are MNHNS and SASEGT. The CDR3 sequence is 13 residues long. The chain's CDR3 is CASRLVITYEQYF. The CDR3 DNA is TGTGCCAGCAGACTAGTGATTACCTACGAGCAGTACTTC.

To note about this clonotype: This clone may be a read error of a much larger clone one base away. The chain employs TRBV18 and TRBJ1-1, with no clear D. The V and J ends lost 5 bases and 10 bases respectively, with 14 bases between them. Per the germline V gene, CDR1 is KGHSH and CDR2 is LQKENI. This CDR3 spans 12 amino acids. In DNA, the CDR3 is TGTGCCAGCTCAAGTCCTCCGCTGGGAGCTTTCTTT. Its translation is CASSSPPLGAFF.

This clonotype was seen a few times. The gene calls are TRBV2 and TRBJ1-2; TRBD1 matches at 9 bases. Trimming cost V 6 bases and J 8 bases; bases outside gene matches: 7. Germline CDR1 is SNHLY and CDR2 is FYNNEI. The CDR3 loop spans 13 amino acids. This CDR3 is CASRGTGWIGYTF. Here the CDR3 DNA reads TGTGCCAGCAGAGGGACAGGGTGGATCGGCTACACCTTC. The full variable domain, with the rest looked up from reference TRBV2 and TRBJ1-2, is EPEVTQTPSHQVTQMGQEVILRCVPISNHLYFYWYRQILGQKVEFLVSFYNNEISEKSEIFDDQFSVERPDGSNFTLKIRSTKLEDSAMYFCASRGTGWIGYTFGSGTRLTVV.

This clonotype was seen many times. The chain uses TRBV7-9 and TRBJ2-1, with 12 bases that match TRBD2. Germline values: CDR1 SEHNR, CDR2 FQNEAQ (reference sequence). This CDR3 region has 16 residues. V was clipped by 4 bases and J by 9 bases; unmatched bases: 10. For the CDR3, the DNA is TGTGCCAGCAGCTCGCCGACTAGCGGGAGAGGGAGTGAGCAGTTCTTC. Translation gives CASSSPTSGRGSEQFF.

This clonotype was picked up many times. V and J are TRBV11-2 and TRBJ2-3; 7 bases match TRBD2. This CDR3 is built from 16 residues. The V gene's germline CDR1 is SGHAT and CDR2 FQNNGV. Germline trimming cut 1 base from V and 0 bases from J; bases unmatched to any gene: 4. The CDR3 DNA follows: TGTGCCAGCAGCTTAGGGCATAGCGGGAGCACAGATACGCAGTATTTT. It translates to CASSLGHSGSTDTQYF.

This clonotype has just a few counts. J is TRBJ2-3 and V is TRBV10-2; 10 nucleotides align to TRBD2. The CDR3 is made up of 17 amino acids. Germline CDR1 WSHSY, CDR2 SAAADI. J lost 2 bases, V lost 4 bases, and 9 bases had no gene match. The CDR3 sequence: CASSVASGRRVTDTQYF. The DNA of the CDR3 is TGCGCCAGCAGTGTGGCTAGCGGGAGACGGGTCACAGATACGCAGTATTTT.

This clonotype was observed many times. The chain carries TRBV19 and TRBJ1-2; the D is unclear. Germline CDR1 is LNHDA and CDR2 is SQIVND (reference sequence). Deletions cut 0 bases from V and 4 bases from J, with 12 bases between. There are 15 residues in the CDR3. CDR3 sequence: CASSIDLMAVYGYTF. The CDR3 nucleotides are TGTGCCAGTAGTATAGATCTGATGGCAGTCTATGGCTACACCTTC.

At least ten counts were recorded for this clonotype. V usage is TRBV3-1 and J usage is TRBJ2-7; 10 bases are shared with TRBD1. The ends lost 2 bases at V and 5 bases at J; junction bases unmatched: 6. Germline V gene sequence: CDR1 LGHDT, CDR2 YNNKEL (reference sequence). The CDR3 extends over 15 amino acids. In DNA form, the CDR3 reads TGTGCCAGCAGCCAAATGACAGGGGGCCAGGACGAGCAGTACTTC. Translation: CASSQMTGGQDEQYF.